The next 30 T cell receptor beta chains were all read from a single sample in a study of prognosis after radiotherapy for stage I lung cancer. Amplification of the TCR beta CDR3 (from genomic DNA) was done by two-round multiplex PCR. First-round PCR employed TRBV- and TRBJ-specific primers for each gene. TCRdb called the multiplex PCR reads again in MiXCR, with one record for every CDR3 protein. The table records 45,000 to 70,000 distinct CDR3 sequences, 26% of them present only once. The sequencing here drew on PBMCs, taken before or after stereotactic body radiation therapy (not recorded which). All receptors come from a donor at least 50 years old with non-small cell lung cancer.

Many counts were recorded for this clonotype. J is TRBJ1-6 and V is TRBV11-2; no clear D gene. The germline V gene has CDR1 SGHAT and CDR2 FQNNGV. This CDR3 has 15 residues. Between the trimmed V and J ends, which lost 2 bases and 8 bases, there was a span of 13 bases. CDR3 DNA sequence: TGTGCCAGCAGCTTATCAGGTTCCGTCGATTCACCCCTCCACTTT. This gives the protein CASSLSGSVDSPLHF.

On this clonotype: The junction departs from germline at one end; a sequencing error may be responsible. The chain couples TRBV5-1 to TRBJ2-2, with a tentative D call TRBD1 (5 bases). The CDR3 runs to 17 residues. The germline gives CDR1 SGHRS, CDR2 YFSETQ. The CDR3 sequence is CASILGLQAGDTGELFF. The CDR3 DNA reads as TGCGCCAGCATCTTGGGCTTACAGGCTGGGGACACCGGGGAGCTGTTTTTT.

To note about this clonotype: A much bigger clone sits one base away, suggesting this may be a read error. The chain recombines TRBV5-4 with TRBJ1-6; D not certain. The V end lost 10 bases, the J end lost 13 bases, and 24 bases lay between the germline ends. Germline V lookup: CDR1 SGHNT, CDR2 YYREEE (reference sequence). The CDR3 spans 14 residues. The CDR3 nucleotides read TGTGCCGGTAGAAAGGAGTTAGGAGTAGGCCCCCTCCACTTT. Its protein product is CAGRKELGVGPLHF.

This clonotype was found many times. The chain carries TRBV6-1 and TRBJ2-7; D not certain. This CDR3 is 14 amino acids long. CDR1 and CDR2 from the germline V gene are MNHNS and SASEGT. V was pared by 2 bases and J by 0 bases, with 8 bases between. The CDR3 region has the DNA TGTGCCAGCAGTGAACCCTCAAGCTCCTACGAGCAGTACTTC. Translated, it gives CASSEPSSSYEQYF.

There are many counts of this clonotype. The chain couples TRBV5-6 to TRBJ1-5; 8 nucleotides agree with TRBD1. Germline assignment: CDR1 SGHDT and CDR2 YYEEEE. This CDR3 has 14 residues. The V and J ends lost 2 bases and 7 bases, in that order; junction bases with no gene match: 5. DNA for the CDR3: TGTGCCAGCAGCTTTCAGGGGGCGGAGCAGCCCCAGCATTTT. This codes for CASSFQGAEQPQHF.

This clonotype was recorded many times. The rearrangement links TRBV7-2 to TRBJ2-7, with a weak D call TRBD2 (6 bases). Trimming shortened V by 5 bases and J by 2 bases, and 10 bases separated the two germline ends. CDR3 size: 13 residues. CDR1 is SGHTA and CDR2 is FQGNSA in the germline V gene. The CDR3 DNA follows: TGTGCCAGCAGCCCGGGGACTCCCTACGAGCAGTACTTC. Residues: CASSPGTPYEQYF.

This clonotype was recorded at least ten times. The chain has TRBV6-1 and TRBJ1-2; D gene uncertain. The CDR3 runs to 13 residues. The V end lost 8 bases, the J end lost 2 bases, and 12 bases lay between the germline ends. Germline V gene sequence: CDR1 MNHNS, CDR2 SASEGT. DNA of the CDR3: TGTGCCAGCCACTACATTGGAAACTATGGCTACACCTTC. Translation: CASHYIGNYGYTF.

This clonotype was observed at least ten times. The CDR3 DNA reads TGTGCCAGCAGCACACGGGACGGCTGGGGCGGGGAGCTGTTTTTT. It is translated as CASSTRDGWGGELFF. The chain couples TRBV7-3 to TRBJ2-2; D may match TRBD1 or TRBD2 (5 bases each). Germline loops: CDR1 SGHTA, CDR2 FQGTGA. Trimming removed 5 bases at V and 7 bases at J, with 17 bases between. CDR3 size: 15 residues.

This clonotype was seen ten or more times. This sequence joins TRBV5-8 and TRBJ2-7, with 9 bases identical to TRBD1. V shed 0 bases, J shed 6 bases, and the junction held 4 bases outside the gene matches. The V gene's germline CDR1 is SGHTS and CDR2 YDEGEE. The CDR3 extends over 14 amino acids. This chain's CDR3 is CASSLAGTGFEQYF. Written as DNA, the CDR3 is TGTGCCAGCAGCTTGGCCGGGACAGGGTTCGAGCAGTACTTC.

This clonotype appeared many times. The chain carries TRBV11-2 and TRBJ1-4; 9 bases match TRBD1. The junction had 6 bases not matched to a gene; V was cut back by 5 bases and J by 5 bases. Germline CDR1 SGHAT, CDR2 FQNNGV. The CDR3 covers 15 residues. CDR3 coding DNA: TGTGCCAGCAGCCCCGACAGGGGGTGGAATGAAAAACTGTTTTTT. It translates to CASSPDRGWNEKLFF.

This clonotype was seen repeatedly, ten times or more. The rearrangement uses TRBV12-3 or TRBV12-4 and TRBJ1-2; a weak D match, TRBD1 (6 bases). This CDR3 has 14 amino acids. Between the trimmed V and J ends, which lost 3 bases and 3 bases, there was a span of 11 bases. The CDR3 DNA follows: TGTGCCAGCAGTTTCAGACAGGCAGACTATGGCTACACCTTC. Translated: CASSFRQADYGYTF.

This clonotype occurred many times. CDR3 DNA sequence: TGTGCCAGCAGTTACACCTGGGCCGGAAGGACTGAAGCTTTCTTT. As protein: CASSYTWAGRTEAFF. This chain connects TRBV6-9 to TRBJ1-1, with D unclear. V shed 3 bases and J shed 5 bases, with 16 bases lying between them. The V gene's germline CDR1 is MNHGY and CDR2 SVAAGI. CDR3 length: 15 amino acids.

This clonotype came up many times. V gene TRBV20-1 combines with J gene TRBJ2-1, with TRBD1 identical over 12 bases. Germline V gene data show CDR1 as DFQATT and CDR2 as SNEGSKA (reference sequence). Trimming cost V 0 bases and J 4 bases; bases outside gene matches: 4. This CDR3 region has 16 residues. The CDR3: CSAREGQGATYNEQFF. Here the CDR3 DNA reads TGCAGTGCTAGAGAGGGACAGGGGGCTACTTACAATGAGCAGTTCTTC.

In this sample, this clonotype turned up many times. The J gene is TRBJ1-6, the V gene TRBV30; 9 nucleotides agree with TRBD1. Germline CDR1 and CDR2: GTSNPN and SVGIG (reference sequence). J lost 9 bases, V lost 4 bases, and 4 bases had no gene match. The CDR3 is 13 residues long. The CDR3 here is CAWNYRGPSPLHF. DNA of the CDR3: TGTGCCTGGAATTACAGGGGGCCTTCACCCCTCCACTTT.

This clonotype was seen repeatedly, ten times or more. The chain uses TRBV5-5 and TRBJ2-7; D not resolved. The CDR3 runs to 11 residues. Germline CDR1 SGHKS, CDR2 YYEKEE (reference sequence). Trimming stripped 6 bases from V and 7 bases from J, with 11 bases between. The chain's CDR3 is CASIKGWEQYF. The CDR3 DNA reads TGTGCCAGCATCAAAGGGTGGGAGCAGTACTTC.

This clonotype was seen repeatedly, ten times or more. The chain joins TRBV5-1 to TRBJ1-2, with D perhaps matching TRBD1 (5 bases). V dropped 1 base and J dropped 4 bases, with 14 bases sitting between them. Germline V CDR1 and CDR2: SGHRS, YFSETQ. This CDR3 has 15 amino acids. The CDR3 sequence is CASSLTGSGSYGYTF. CDR3 nucleotide sequence: TGCGCCAGCAGCTTGACAGGATCTGGAAGCTATGGCTACACCTTC.

This clonotype came up many times. CDR3 nucleotide sequence: TGTGCCAGCTCACTGGGGGCGGGCGAGACCCAGTACTTC. Protein: CASSLGAGETQYF. The rearrangement joins TRBV18 to TRBJ2-5, with D possibly TRBD1 on 6 matching bases. Per germline, CDR1 KGHSH and CDR2 LQKENI. Trimming stripped 4 bases from V and 5 bases from J, with 11 bases between. The length of the CDR3 is 13 residues.

This clonotype was counted ten times or more. This chain joins TRBV19 and TRBJ2-5; a weak D match, TRBD2 (7 bases). This CDR3 is built from 14 residues. Trimming stripped 4 bases from V and 5 bases from J, with 14 bases between. CDR1 LNHDA and CDR2 SQIVND come from the germline V gene (reference sequence). In nucleotides, the CDR3 is TGTGCCAGTAGTAACTCGGGGGGCGGGGAGACCCAGTACTTC. It codes for CASSNSGGGETQYF. Full variable domain (outside the CDR3, taken from reference TRBV19 and TRBJ2-5): DGGITQSPKYLFRKEGQNVTLSCEQNLNHDAMYWYRQDPGQGLRLIYYSQIVNDFQKGDIAEGYSVSREKKESFPLTVTSAQKNPTAFYLCASSNSGGGETQYFGPGTRLLVL.

The chain combines TRBV10-3 with TRBJ2-7, with TRBD2 matching over 8 bases. Germline CDR1 and CDR2: ENHRY and SYGVKD. The CDR3 is 15 amino acids. V was pared by 4 bases and J by 3 bases, with 8 bases of the junction left unmatched. For the CDR3, the DNA is TGTGCCATCAGTGGGGGGACTAGAGGCTACTACGAGCAGTACTTC. This gives the protein CAISGGTRGYYEQYF.

As concerns this clonotype: A much more abundant neighbour one base away suggests this may be a read error. The chain joins TRBV29-1 to TRBJ2-6, with D possibly being TRBD1 (5 bases). The CDR3 has 14 amino acids. Germline V CDR1 and CDR2: SQVTM, ANQGSEA. V lost 5 bases and J 6 bases, leaving 14 bases between the germline ends. The CDR3: CSVQQGFVANVLTF. The CDR3 region has the DNA TGCAGCGTTCAGCAGGGCTTTGTGGCCAACGTCCTGACTTTC.

This clonotype turned up a few times. This chain links TRBV3-1 with TRBJ1-1; TRBD1 is a possible D gene (5 bases). Trimming cost V 5 bases and J 4 bases, with 14 bases left between them. The germline V gene encodes CDR1 LGHDT and CDR2 YNNKEL (reference sequence). The CDR3 length is 14 residues. CDR3 sequence: CASSGGWGSTEAFF. The CDR3 nucleotides read TGTGCCAGCAGCGGAGGATGGGGGAGCACTGAAGCTTTCTTT.

This clonotype was seen at least ten times. J is TRBJ1-2 and V is TRBV2; maybe TRBD1 (5 bases). V was cut by 3 bases and J by 7 bases, with 9 bases left in between. CDR3 size: 12 residues. Germline lookup yields CDR1 SNHLY and CDR2 FYNNEI. CDR3 nucleotide sequence: TGTGCCAGCAGTGAGAGGGGAGGTGGCTACACCTTC. Amino acid sequence: CASSERGGGYTF.

The gene calls are TRBV6-4 and TRBJ2-3; the D is unclear. CDR1 is MRHNA, CDR2 SNTAGT, per germline. Trimming shortened V by 7 bases and J by 7 bases, and 18 bases separated the two germline ends. This CDR3 region has 14 residues. CDR3 protein: CASTQGDSSNTQYF. The CDR3 nucleotides are TGTGCCAGCACCCAAGGAGACTCCTCCAATACGCAGTATTTT.

This clonotype was picked up many times. The rearrangement uses TRBV6-1 and TRBJ1-4; 9 nucleotides align to TRBD1. After removal of 5 bases from V and 6 bases from J, the junction contained 7 bases not matched to a gene. Germline loops: CDR1 MNHNS, CDR2 SASEGT. CDR3 length: 15 residues. The CDR3 DNA is TGTGCCAGCAGTACTCCGACAGGGGGTGATGAAAAACTGTTTTTT. The encoded protein is CASSTPTGGDEKLFF.

This clonotype was counted between two and nine times. This may arise from a read error, as a much more abundant clone is one base away. The chain combines TRBV20-1 with TRBJ2-7; 7 bases align to TRBD2. V shed 0 bases and J 2 bases; nucleotides not matched to a gene: 10. CDR3 length: 16 amino acids. Germline V CDR1 and CDR2: DFQATT, SNEGSKA (reference sequence). The CDR3, as DNA: TGCAGTGCTAGAGATGGAAGGGCTAGCGGCGCCTACGAGCAGTACTTC. This encodes CSARDGRASGAYEQYF.

This clonotype was found many times. The V call is TRBV12-3 or TRBV12-4, the J call TRBJ1-1, with TRBD1 as a possible D gene (5 bases). V dropped 6 bases and J dropped 1 base, with 9 bases sitting between them. The CDR3 runs to 13 residues. In DNA form, the CDR3 reads TGTGCCAGCAGCCGCGGACAGAACACTGAAGCTTTCTTT. It is translated as CASSRGQNTEAFF.

A remark on this clonotype: Because it lacks the conserved phenylalanine or tryptophan at the end, this CDR3 is likely a read error. The chain links TRBV19 to TRBJ2-6; TRBD2 agrees at 7 bases. CDR1 and CDR2 from the germline V gene are LNHDA and SQIVND (reference sequence). The CDR3 totals 17 residues. This chain's CDR3 is CASAPGEGFSWANVLTY. CDR3 coding DNA: TGTGCCAGCGCCCCGGGGGAGGGGTTCTCTTGGGCCAACGTCCTGACTTAC.

This clonotype was counted many times. V is TRBV9 and J is TRBJ2-1; the D gene could be TRBD1 or TRBD2 (5 bases each). Germline CDR1 is SGDLS and CDR2 is YYNGEE. Trimming removed 2 bases at V and 8 bases at J, with 14 bases between. This CDR3 contains 14 residues. The CDR3 DNA is TGTGCCAGCAGCGTTCAGGGAGTGGGCCATGAGCAGTTCTTC. It is translated as CASSVQGVGHEQFF.

The chain joins TRBV18 to TRBJ1-5; the D is unclear. This CDR3 has 15 amino acids. Between the trimmed V and J ends, which lost 3 bases and 2 bases, there was a span of 11 bases. CDR1 and CDR2 (germline): KGHSH, LQKENI. The CDR3 here is CASSPVPLGNQPQHF. The CDR3 DNA reads as TGTGCCAGCTCACCCGTGCCCCTGGGCAATCAGCCCCAGCATTTT.

In this sample, this clonotype turned up a few times. This sequence may be a read error, since a much larger clone differs from it by one base. The chain is built from TRBV14 and TRBJ2-7; 7 bases fit TRBD2. Losses at the gene ends were 4 bases for V and 1 base for J; bases not matched to a gene: 7. The CDR3 consists of 15 residues. The germline CDR1 and CDR2 sequences are SGHDN and FVKESK. The CDR3 is CASSPGRVPSYEQYF. The CDR3 DNA is TGTGCCAGCAGCCCTGGGAGGGTCCCATCCTACGAGCAGTACTTC.